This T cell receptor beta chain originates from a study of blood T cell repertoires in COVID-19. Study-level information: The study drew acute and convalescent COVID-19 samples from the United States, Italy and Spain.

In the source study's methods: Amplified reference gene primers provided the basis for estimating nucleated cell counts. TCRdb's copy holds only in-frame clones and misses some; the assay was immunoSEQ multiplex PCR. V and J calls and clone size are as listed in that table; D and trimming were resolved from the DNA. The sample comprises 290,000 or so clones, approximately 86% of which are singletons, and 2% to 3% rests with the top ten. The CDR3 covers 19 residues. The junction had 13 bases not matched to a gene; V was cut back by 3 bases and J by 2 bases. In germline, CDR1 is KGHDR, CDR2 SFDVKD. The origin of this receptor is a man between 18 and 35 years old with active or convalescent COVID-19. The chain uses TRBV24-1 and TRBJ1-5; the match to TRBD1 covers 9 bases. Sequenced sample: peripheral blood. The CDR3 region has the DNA TGTGCCACCAGTGATCCGGGACAGGGATCATCGTATGGCAATCAGCCCCAGCATTTT. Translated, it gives CATSDPGQGSSYGNQPQHF.